A selection of T cell receptor beta chains follows, all from one sample in a study of PD-1 blockade in classical Hodgkin lymphoma. Profiling relied on immunoSEQ multiplex PCR, and the TCRdb table lists in-frame clones only, not all of them. The repertoire includes about 25,000 clones, roughly three quarters of them detected once, and 2.5% to 4% sits in the top ten. The sequencing here drew on peripheral blood mononuclear cells (PBMCs), taken at baseline. The receptors shown here come from a human donor with classical Hodgkin lymphoma. Each CDR3 is given with its conserved first and last residue. Fields, in order: D gene, V gene, J gene, clone size, CDR3 length, CDR3 protein, CDR3 DNA. The D gene is left open where the match is weak. Only part of the rows carry a size: once, few, many, or a class if the clone is expanded.

D gene: NA
V gene: TRBV12-5
J gene: TRBJ2-1
clone size: NA
CDR3 length: 15
CDR3 protein: CASGLVLGGYNEQFF
CDR3 DNA: TGTGCTAGTGGTTTGGTACTTGGGGGGTACAATGAGCAGTTCTTC

D gene: TRBD1
V gene: TRBV2
J gene: TRBJ1-4
clone size: NA
CDR3 length: 14
CDR3 protein: CASHQGTANEKLFF
CDR3 DNA: TGTGCCAGCCATCAAGGGACAGCGAATGAAAAACTGTTTTTT

D gene: TRBD1
V gene: TRBV7-2
J gene: TRBJ1-3
clone size: NA
CDR3 length: 17
CDR3 protein: CASSLDSGTDFGNTIYF
CDR3 DNA: TGTGCCAGCAGCTTAGATTCCGGGACAGACTTCGGAAACACCATATATTTT

D gene: TRBD1
V gene: TRBV27
J gene: TRBJ2-1
clone size: NA
CDR3 length: 13
CDR3 protein: CASRWTGNNEQFF
CDR3 DNA: TGTGCCAGCAGATGGACAGGGAACAATGAGCAGTTCTTC

D gene: TRBD2
V gene: TRBV9
J gene: TRBJ2-1
clone size: NA
CDR3 length: 19
CDR3 protein: CASSLSSLAGVREDNEQFF
CDR3 DNA: TGTGCCAGCAGCCTTAGCTCACTAGCGGGGGTTAGAGAAGACAATGAGCAGTTCTTC

D gene: TRBD1
V gene: TRBV7-9
J gene: TRBJ1-1
clone size: medium-sized
CDR3 length: 13
CDR3 protein: CASSHRQGTEAFF
CDR3 DNA: TGTGCCAGCAGCCATCGACAGGGGACTGAAGCTTTCTTT

D gene: NA
V gene: TRBV5-8
J gene: TRBJ1-2
clone size: few
CDR3 length: 19
CDR3 protein: CASMGITETGQKINYGYTF
CDR3 DNA: TGTGCCAGCATGGGGATAACTGAAACGGGACAAAAAATCAACTATGGCTACACCTTC

D gene: NA
V gene: TRBV7-5
J gene: TRBJ2-3
clone size: few
CDR3 length: 17
CDR3 protein: CARSTRLTGISTDTQYF
CDR3 DNA: TGTGCCAGAAGCACCCGATTGACAGGGATCAGCACAGATACGCAGTATTTT

D gene: TRBD1
V gene: TRBV10-1
J gene: TRBJ2-4
clone size: NA
CDR3 length: 10
CDR3 protein: CASSRDSEYF
CDR3 DNA: TGCGCCAGCAGCCGGGACAGTGAGTACTTC

D gene: TRBD2
V gene: TRBV4-1
J gene: TRBJ2-3
clone size: NA
CDR3 length: 15
CDR3 protein: CASSQVSGGAGTQYF
CDR3 DNA: TGCGCCAGCAGCCAAGTAAGCGGGGGGGCCGGTACGCAGTATTTT

D gene: NA
V gene: TRBV21-1
J gene: TRBJ1-5
clone size: few
CDR3 length: 18
CDR3 protein: CASSKCQGERYSNQPQHF
CDR3 DNA: TGTGCCAGCAGCAAATGCCAGGGGGAGAGATATAGCAATCAGCCCCAGCATTTT

D gene: NA
V gene: TRBV29-1
J gene: TRBJ2-7
clone size: few
CDR3 length: 14
CDR3 protein: CSVGGVLDSYEQYF
CDR3 DNA: TGCAGCGTTGGTGGAGTTTTGGACTCCTACGAGCAGTACTTC

D gene: NA
V gene: TRBV4-2
J gene: TRBJ1-5
clone size: NA
CDR3 length: 16
CDR3 protein: CASSQGQGPRDQPQHF
CDR3 DNA: TGTGCCAGCAGCCAGGGGCAGGGCCCTAGGGATCAGCCCCAGCATTTT

D gene: NA
V gene: TRBV19
J gene: TRBJ2-7
clone size: NA
CDR3 length: 12
CDR3 protein: CASSQSRYEQYF
CDR3 DNA: TGTGCCAGTAGTCAAAGTCGGTACGAGCAGTACTTC

D gene: NA
V gene: TRBV19
J gene: TRBJ2-1
clone size: few
CDR3 length: 13
CDR3 protein: CATTQTGWNEQFF
CDR3 DNA: TGTGCCACCACTCAAACGGGGTGGAATGAGCAGTTCTTC

D gene: NA
V gene: TRBV10-3
J gene: TRBJ1-1
clone size: NA
CDR3 length: 12
CDR3 protein: CAIRADETEAFF
CDR3 DNA: TGTGCCATCAGAGCGGACGAAACTGAAGCTTTCTTT

D gene: TRBD1
V gene: TRBV4-3
J gene: TRBJ1-2
clone size: NA
CDR3 length: 20
CDR3 protein: CASSQDHLQGLDLLGYGYTF
CDR3 DNA: TGCGCCAGCAGCCAAGATCACCTACAGGGGCTAGATCTCTTAGGCTATGGCTACACCTTC

D gene: NA
V gene: TRBV4-1
J gene: TRBJ1-5
clone size: few
CDR3 length: 15
CDR3 protein: CASSQGANSNQPQHF
CDR3 DNA: TGCGCCAGCAGCCAAGGGGCCAATAGCAATCAGCCCCAGCATTTT

D gene: TRBD2
V gene: TRBV6-1
J gene: TRBJ2-3
clone size: NA
CDR3 length: 18
CDR3 protein: CASSEEVLGLAPTDTQYF
CDR3 DNA: TGTGCCAGCAGTGAAGAGGTCCTGGGACTAGCTCCCACAGATACGCAGTATTTT

D gene: NA
V gene: TRBV4-1
J gene: TRBJ1-1
clone size: few
CDR3 length: 14
CDR3 protein: CASSQPGHITEAFF
CDR3 DNA: TGCGCCAGCAGCCAACCAGGTCATATCACTGAAGCTTTCTTT